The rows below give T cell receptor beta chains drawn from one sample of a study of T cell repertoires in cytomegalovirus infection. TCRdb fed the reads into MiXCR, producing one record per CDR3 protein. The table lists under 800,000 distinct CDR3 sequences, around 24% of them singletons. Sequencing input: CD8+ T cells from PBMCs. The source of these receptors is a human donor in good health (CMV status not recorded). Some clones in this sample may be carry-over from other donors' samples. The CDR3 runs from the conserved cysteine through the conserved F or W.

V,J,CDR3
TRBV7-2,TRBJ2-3,CASSFEGAMGDTQYF
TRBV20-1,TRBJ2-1,CSASAGGGEQFF
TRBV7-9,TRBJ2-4,CASSLGGLAKNIQYF
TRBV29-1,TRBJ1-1,CSVEGTPGLNTEAFF
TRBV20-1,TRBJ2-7,CSARVRGRYEQYF
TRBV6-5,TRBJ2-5,CASTHGGGPWETQYF
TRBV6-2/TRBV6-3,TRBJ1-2,CASSYSKGGSYGYTF
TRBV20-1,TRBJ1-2,CSARTELLQGAVYGYTF
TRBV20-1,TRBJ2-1,CSARDFERGWEFF
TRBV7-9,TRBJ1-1,CASTQGAAEAFF
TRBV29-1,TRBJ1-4,CSVEMDRTGSEKLFF
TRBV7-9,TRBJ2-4,CASSLGTGQLHLYF
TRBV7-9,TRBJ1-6,CASRSDDRPSPLHF
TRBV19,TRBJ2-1,CASSARGGTYNEQFF
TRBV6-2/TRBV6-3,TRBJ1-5,CASRSYGETLNQPQHF
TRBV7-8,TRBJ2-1,CASSADSRLAYNEQFF
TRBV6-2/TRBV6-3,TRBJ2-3,CASTDDTDTQYF
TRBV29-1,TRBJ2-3,CSVGTLGDTQYF
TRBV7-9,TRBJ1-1,CASSLYGRGTEAFF
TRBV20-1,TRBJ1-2,CSAGVGQGFFYGYTF
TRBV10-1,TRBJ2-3,CASSEREAGSTDTQYF
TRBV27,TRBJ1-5,CASSLGGRGQPQHF
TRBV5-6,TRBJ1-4,CASILYREDEKLFF
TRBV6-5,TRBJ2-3,CASSLTLGADTQYF
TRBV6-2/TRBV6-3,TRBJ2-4,CASNTRRDIQYF
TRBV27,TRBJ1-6,CASRGYNSPLHF
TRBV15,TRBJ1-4,CATSFGTNEKLFF
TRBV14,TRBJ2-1,CASSQEPRAGRNSYNEQFF
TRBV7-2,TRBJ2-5,CASSLNRDRELRRETQYF
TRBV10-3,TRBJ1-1,CAISDDLRDTEAFF
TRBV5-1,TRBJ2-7,CASSLTVAGDYEQYF
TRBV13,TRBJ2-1,CASSSQRGVNEQFF
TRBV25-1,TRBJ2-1,CASTDNSIGIEQFF
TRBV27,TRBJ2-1,CASSFRPYNEQFF
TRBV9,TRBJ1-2,CASSSHRVRYGYTF
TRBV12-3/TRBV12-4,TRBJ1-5,CASSSIPGIEPQHF
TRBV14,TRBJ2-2,CASSQDLTTGELFF
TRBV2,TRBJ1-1,CASRDNAFEAFF
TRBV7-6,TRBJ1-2,CTSSLARTGGDYGYTF
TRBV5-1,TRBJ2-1,CASSLPAYNEQFF
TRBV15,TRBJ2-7,CATSESGGPEQYF
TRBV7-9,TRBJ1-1,CASSHRQGGSTEAFF
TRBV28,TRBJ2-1,CASSTPRGPGYNEQFF
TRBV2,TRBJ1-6,CASRQSSYNSPLHF
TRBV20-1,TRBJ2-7,CSARDYRGGYEQYF
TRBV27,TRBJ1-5,CASSLYWGGNQPQHF
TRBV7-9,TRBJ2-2,CASSPDWTGNTGELFF
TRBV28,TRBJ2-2,CASSFFAQGGTGELFF
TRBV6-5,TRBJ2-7,CASQMNWGDRSYEQYF
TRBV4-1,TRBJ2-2,CASNQSEGYTGELFF
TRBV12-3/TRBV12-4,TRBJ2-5,CASSRQGAIEYETQYF
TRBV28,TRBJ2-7,CASTRGRGGFYEQYF
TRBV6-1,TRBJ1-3,CASSPGPTGKNGNTIYF
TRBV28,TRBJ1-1,CASSPTDGTPNTEAFF
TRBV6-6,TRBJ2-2,CASTLWGTGELFF
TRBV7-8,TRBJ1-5,CASSLSGTGGYQPQHF
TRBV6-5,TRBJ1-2,CASSSQIGTSMFYYGYTF
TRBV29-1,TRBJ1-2,CSVKLRDGYTF
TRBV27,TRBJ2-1,CASRIDGSSYNEQFF
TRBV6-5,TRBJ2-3,CASSYWVNPQTSGASTDTQYF